The sample holds one count of the clone carrying this T cell receptor (beta chain). The data were obtained in a study of blood T cell repertoires in COVID-19. Study-wide background: COVID-19 samples, acute and convalescent, were from the United States, Italy and Spain. Sources were T cells, B-cell-depleted T cells, or PBMCs; the material itself was cDNA or gDNA.

V shed 0 bases, J shed 2 bases, and the junction held 10 bases outside the gene matches. The CDR3 runs 18 residues. Germline-derived CDR1 and CDR2 are LGHNA and YNFKEQ. In the authors' methods: Amplification from reference gene primers served as the basis for estimated nucleated cell counts. Clones were read by immunoSEQ multiplex PCR, and TCRdb kept only the in-frame ones, dropping some. V and J calls and clone size are given by that table; D and trimming were obtained from the DNA. The table has under 250,000 clones, 86% seen once. The rearrangement joins TRBV4-2 to TRBJ2-1, with TRBD2 identical over 7 bases. This TCR was sampled from a woman aged 80 or over with COVID-19, enrolled during active disease. The specimen was peripheral blood. The CDR3 loop is CASSQDWVGDYPYNEQFF. The DNA of the CDR3 is TGTGCCAGCAGCCAAGATTGGGTTGGGGACTATCCCTACAATGAGCAGTTCTTC.